This is a list of T cell receptor beta chains from one sample in a study of blood T cell repertoires in COVID-19. Generated by immunoSEQ multiplex PCR, the TCRdb table keeps only in-frame clones and is missing some. Here the sample spans about 190,000 clones, around 80% being singletons. The sequencing input was peripheral blood. Source of these receptors: a woman in her forties or fifties with acute or convalescent COVID-19. Each CDR3 is given without its conserved first and last residue.

j_call v_call cdr3_aa
TRBJ1-2 TRBV18 ASSPNTGTGNPPNGYT
TRBJ1-1 TRBV30 AWSEWTGRVTEAF
TRBJ2-7 TRBV7-9 ASSLAGEQY
TRBJ1-2 TRBV30 AWKVRSDRGGGYT
TRBJ2-7 TRBV18 ASSPVGAYYEQY
TRBJ2-5 TRBV4-1 ASSQASSETQY
TRBJ1-5 TRBV19 ASSQTGGNQPQH
TRBJ1-5 TRBV30 AWGPTDRVADQPQH
TRBJ2-7 TRBV19 ASSWGQGRAEQY
TRBJ2-3 TRBV3-1/TRBV3-2 ASSLGTSGRGSTDTQY
TRBJ1-2 TRBV6-1 ASSEGWAAYGYT
TRBJ2-3 TRBV4-2 ASRVDRSTDTQY
TRBJ1-1 TRBV15 ATSSPPGGRNTEAF
TRBJ2-7 TRBV5-1 ASSLEGAGGREQY
TRBJ2-1 TRBV6-5 ASRIHEGYNEQF
TRBJ1-2 TRBV19 ASSFEGSSGANYGYT
TRBJ2-5 TRBV9 ASSEGRGQGETQY
TRBJ1-5 TRBV6-5 ASSYREGQPQH
TRBJ1-5 TRBV28 ASSLSGTHVYQPQH
TRBJ2-2 TRBV10-2 AGNAGQGSTGELF
TRBJ2-5 TRBV7-8 ASSSRPGQGARETQY
TRBJ2-7 TRBV5-1 ASRLPGTGGAEQY
TRBJ2-7 TRBV18 ASSFGQLYEQY
TRBJ2-3 TRBV19 ASSPRREGKDTQY
TRBJ2-7 TRBV5-1 ASSPMDRSSSYEQY
TRBJ2-7 TRBV4-2 ASSPSGAGALREQY
TRBJ1-1 TRBV5-5 ASSLVAANTEAF
TRBJ2-7 TRBV10-1 ASSRDISYEQY
TRBJ1-3 TRBV3-1/TRBV3-2 ASSHTDSGNTIY
TRBJ1-2 TRBV7-2 ASSLEYSNYGYT
TRBJ1-2 TRBV2 ASSTTGVNGYT
TRBJ2-7 TRBV27 ASGTGGLKQY
TRBJ1-1 TRBV5-1 ASSLDLTEAF
TRBJ1-5 TRBV6-5 ASRGDRAGNQPQH
TRBJ2-3 TRBV5-1 ASSLGDRSYTQY
TRBJ2-2 TRBV19 ASSILAGGITGELF
TRBJ1-1 TRBV28 ASSSPGQPEAF
TRBJ1-2 TRBV30 AWRGPKGYGYT
TRBJ1-5 TRBV19 ASSSQGREGQPQH
TRBJ2-7 TRBV6-5 ASSPDRGAAGEQY